Following are 16 T cell receptor beta chains from one sample sequenced in a study of identical twins. TCRdb recomputed calls from the 5' RACE reads with MiXCR, one row per CDR3 protein. The sample has hundreds of thousands of distinct CDR3 sequences, under 8.5% seen once; the top ten hold over 1.5%. These data also featured in a second study, about yellow fever vaccine responses in identical twins.

The sample taken for sequencing was PBMCs. The source is a woman aged 18-29 years in good health.

This clonotype was observed a few times. The V and J genes are TRBV10-2 and TRBJ2-3; 13 nucleotides align to TRBD2. V gave up 5 bases and J gave up 2 bases; unmatched junction bases: 4. Germline CDR1 reads WSHSY; CDR2 reads SAAADI. The CDR3 covers 16 residues. The CDR3 loop reads CASSWTSGGDTDTQYF. The CDR3 bases are TGCGCCAGCAGTTGGACTAGCGGGGGAGACACAGATACGCAGTATTTT.

This clonotype has ten or more counts. The chain couples TRBV6-1 to TRBJ2-2; D possibly matches TRBD1 or TRBD2 (5 bases each). Germline V gene lookup returns CDR1 MNHNS and CDR2 SASEGT. Trimming left V 7 bases short and J 3 bases short, with 12 bases between. CDR3 length: 14 amino acids. CDR3 bases: TGTGCCAGCAAAAGAGGGGAACACACCGGGGAGCTGTTTTTT. This sequence encodes CASKRGEHTGELFF.

Only a few counts were recorded for this clonotype. The rearrangement links TRBV12-3 or TRBV12-4 to TRBJ1-5, with TRBD1 identical over 7 bases. The CDR3 is 18 amino acids. V lost 5 bases, J lost 2 bases, and 15 bases stayed unmatched. The CDR3 reads CASSQLGQAGGGNQPQHF. CDR3 sequence (DNA): TGTGCCAGCAGTCAACTTGGACAGGCAGGAGGGGGCAATCAGCCCCAGCATTTT.

This clonotype was counted at least ten times. This sequence joins TRBV24-1 and TRBJ2-1; the match to TRBD2 covers 12 bases. CDR3 length equals 14 residues. Unmatched junction bases numbered 5, after V lost 8 bases and J lost 7 bases. Germline-derived CDR1 and CDR2 are KGHDR and SFDVKD. The CDR3 sequence: CATTLAGGRNEQFF. The CDR3 region has the DNA TGTGCCACCACCCTAGCGGGAGGGCGAAATGAGCAGTTCTTC.

The chain joins TRBV10-1 to TRBJ2-2; possible D gene TRBD2, 6 bases. The CDR3 spans 14 residues. With 6 bases removed from V and 4 bases from J, the gap between germline ends came to 12 bases. Germline CDR1 reads WNHNN; CDR2 reads SYGVQD (reference sequence). The CDR3 region has the DNA TGCGCCAGCAGCGCCGGGACTTCCACCGGGGAGCTGTTTTTT. The encoded protein is CASSAGTSTGELFF.

This clonotype has ten or more counts. The genes are TRBV7-6 and TRBJ2-1, with a tentative D call TRBD2 (5 bases). The CDR3 has 17 amino acids. CDR1 and CDR2 from the germline V gene are SGHVS and FNYEAQ. V gave up 1 base and J gave up 5 bases, with 18 bases separating them. For the CDR3, the DNA is TGTGCCAGCAGCTTAGATTCGGCTATCCGGCGGGACAATGAGCAGTTCTTC. Protein sequence: CASSLDSAIRRDNEQFF.

This clonotype appeared many times. J is TRBJ1-2 and V is TRBV5-1; 11 positions agree with TRBD1. The CDR3 spans 16 residues. After removal of 0 bases from V and 2 bases from J, the junction contained 3 bases not matched to a gene. Germline lookup yields CDR1 SGHRS and CDR2 YFSETQ. The chain's CDR3 is CASSLGTGGNNYGYTF. The CDR3 coding sequence is TGCGCCAGCAGCTTGGGGACAGGGGGCAACAACTATGGCTACACCTTC.

This clonotype was detected only a few times. The rearrangement links TRBV9 to TRBJ2-7, with TRBD2 identical over 7 bases. The CDR3 runs 14 residues. The germline gives CDR1 SGDLS, CDR2 YYNGEE. V shed 0 bases and J 4 bases; nucleotides not matched to a gene: 4. CDR3 residues: CASSVGDGGYEQYF. The CDR3 bases are TGTGCCAGCAGCGTAGGGGACGGGGGGTACGAGCAGTACTTC.

This clonotype was seen repeatedly, ten times or more. The chain joins TRBV12-3 or TRBV12-4 to TRBJ2-6; D remains unclear. The CDR3 is made up of 13 amino acids. V lost 6 bases and J lost 4, with 7 bases in between. CDR3 loop: CASSLVGANVLTF. The CDR3 region has the DNA TGTGCCAGCAGCCTGGTGGGGGCCAACGTCCTGACTTTC.

This clonotype came up a few times. This chain links TRBV2 with TRBJ2-2; D might be TRBD1 or TRBD2, each matching 5 bases. Germline V gene data show CDR1 as SNHLY and CDR2 as FYNNEI. V gave up 4 bases and J gave up 3 bases, with 9 bases separating them. The CDR3 has 14 amino acids. The DNA for the CDR3 is TGTGCCAGCAGTGGGGGGAGCTACACCGGGGAGCTGTTTTTT. As protein: CASSGGSYTGELFF.

This rearrangement joins TRBV6-1 to TRBJ2-2, with 8 positions matching TRBD1. CDR3 length: 20 residues. Germline CDR1 is MNHNS and CDR2 is SASEGT. The trim removed 2 bases at V and 1 base at J, leaving 15 bases unmatched. This chain's CDR3 is CASSERAGGFAGRNTGELFF. CDR3 coding DNA: TGTGCCAGCAGTGAAAGGGCAGGGGGCTTTGCTGGCCGGAACACCGGGGAGCTGTTTTTT.

This clonotype was recorded many times. The chain carries TRBV11-3 and TRBJ2-2, with TRBD1 matching over 7 bases. Trimming removed 5 bases from V and 3 bases from J; junction bases left unmatched: 6. The CDR3 length is 15 residues. Per the germline V gene, CDR1 is SGHNT and CDR2 is YENEEA. The CDR3 here is CASSPGDRDTGELFF. CDR3 nucleotides: TGTGCCAGCAGCCCCGGCGACAGGGACACCGGGGAGCTGTTTTTT.

This clonotype has only a few counts. The CDR3 region is CASRELAGRVDTQYF. In DNA, the CDR3 is TGTGCCAGCAGAGAACTAGCGGGGAGAGTGGATACGCAGTATTTT. The rearrangement joins TRBV2 to TRBJ2-3, with 10 bases lining up with TRBD2. Germline CDR1 SNHLY, CDR2 FYNNEI. V was clipped by 6 bases and J by 6 bases; unmatched bases: 9. The CDR3 covers 15 residues.

This clonotype has at least ten counts. This chain connects TRBV21-1 to TRBJ2-1; TRBD1 was called by the table and not checked on the DNA. TRBV21-1 is classified as a pseudogene. The CDR3 sequence is 15 residues long. The CDR3 spells CASSRPRTGGDEQFF. CDR3 nucleotide sequence: TGTGCCAGCAGCCGACCCCGGACAGGTGGCGATGAGCAGTTCTTC.

This clonotype occurred a few times. The rearrangement joins TRBV7-3 to TRBJ2-1; the D gene is possibly TRBD1 (6 bases). CDR1 and CDR2 (germline): SGHTA, FQGTGA. CDR3 size: 13 residues. With 5 bases removed from V and 7 bases from J, the gap between germline ends came to 12 bases. The CDR3 is CASSKADRNEQFF. As DNA, the CDR3 is TGTGCCAGCAGCAAAGCGGACAGAAATGAGCAGTTCTTC.

This clonotype was observed a few times. This sequence joins TRBV20-1 and TRBJ2-7, with 8 nucleotides matching TRBD1. Germline trimming cut 3 bases from V and 3 bases from J; bases unmatched to any gene: 7. The V gene's germline CDR1 is DFQATT and CDR2 SNEGSKA (reference sequence). The length of the CDR3 is 14 residues. The CDR3 reads CSARRTGLVYEQYV. CDR3 coding DNA: TGCAGTGCTAGGAGGACAGGGCTGGTCTACGAGCAGTACGTC.